These 27 T cell receptor beta chains were sequenced from one sample in a study of T-cell memory formation after mild COVID-19. MiXCR, run by TCRdb on the 5' RACE reads, gives a single entry per CDR3 protein. The profile shows 150,000 to 200,000 distinct CDR3 sequences, under 14% of them singletons. Sequenced input: PBMCs or a T cell subset sorted from them (not recorded which). The source is a man aged 18-30 years who had mild COVID-19 (a few samples of this study predate the infection). Cell type and time point are not known.

This clonotype was seen a handful of times. The genes are TRBV11-2 and TRBJ1-5; D remains ambiguous. The CDR3 sequence is 14 residues long. V gave up 5 bases and J gave up 2 bases, with 10 bases separating them. CDR1 and CDR2 from the germline V gene are SGHAT and FQNNGV. CDR3 residues: CASSPGVGNQPQHF. CDR3 in DNA: TGTGCCAGCAGCCCCGGGGTGGGCAATCAGCCCCAGCATTTT.

This clonotype was observed many times. V and J are TRBV29-1 and TRBJ2-6; D may match TRBD1 or TRBD2 (5 bases each). The CDR3 consists of 13 residues. In germline, CDR1 is SQVTM, CDR2 ANQGSEA. Trimming shortened V by 6 bases and J by 2 bases, and 8 bases separated the two germline ends. CDR3 residues: CSVGTTGANVLTF. CDR3 nucleotides: TGCAGCGTAGGGACGACTGGGGCCAACGTCCTGACTTTC.

This clonotype was seen at least ten times. The chain employs TRBV12-3 or TRBV12-4 and TRBJ1-5, with D possibly TRBD1 on 6 matching bases. The CDR3 runs to 14 residues. V lost 6 bases to trimming and J lost 4 bases, with 13 bases between them. CDR3 in DNA: TGTGCCAGCAGCTCTCGGACAGAGAATCAGCCCCAGCATTTT. Translating it yields CASSSRTENQPQHF.

This chain connects TRBV7-2 to TRBJ1-3, with D unresolved. V lost 1 base and J 8 bases, leaving 6 bases between the germline ends. Germline V gene data show CDR1 as SGHTA and CDR2 as FQGNSA. The CDR3 is 12 amino acids. In DNA, the CDR3 is TGTGCCAGCAGCTTAGTGGGTGACACCATATATTTT. Amino acids: CASSLVGDTIYF.

This clonotype has only one observation. The genes are TRBV7-2 and TRBJ1-1; D is possibly TRBD1 (6 bases). Trimming pared 1 base from V and 0 bases from J, leaving 9 bases between. CDR1 and CDR2 (germline): SGHTA, FQGNSA. CDR3 length: 15 amino acids. Here the CDR3 reads CASSLVGAVNTEAFF. The CDR3 DNA reads as TGTGCCAGCAGCTTAGTGGGGGCGGTGAACACTGAAGCTTTCTTT.

The chain couples TRBV5-6 to TRBJ2-3, with D unclear. V dropped 0 bases and J dropped 6 bases, with 11 bases sitting between them. In germline, CDR1 is SGHDT, CDR2 YYEEEE. This CDR3 comprises 14 residues. The CDR3 bases are TGTGCCAGCAGCTTGGTGGGTCCCATGGATACGCAGTATTTT. Amino acid sequence: CASSLVGPMDTQYF.

This clonotype was counted many times. This chain uses TRBV29-1 with TRBJ1-1; D may be TRBD1 (6 bases). V gave up 7 bases and J gave up 1 base, with 13 bases separating them. The CDR3 is 13 residues long. The germline gives CDR1 SQVTM, CDR2 ANQGSEA. CDR3 in DNA: TGCAGCGCTGCGCAGGGGACGAACACTGAAGCTTTCTTT. Its translation is CSAAQGTNTEAFF. The entire variable domain, with the rest obtained from reference TRBV29-1 and TRBJ1-1, is as follows: SAVISQKPSRDICQRGTSLTIQCQVDSQVTMMFWYRQQPGQSLTLIATANQGSEATYESGFVIDKFPISRPNLTFSTLTVSNMSPEDSSIYLCSAAQGTNTEAFFGQGTRLTVV.

This clonotype was seen ten or more times. V is TRBV5-1 and J is TRBJ2-3; no firm D call. Trimming pared 2 bases from V and 0 bases from J, leaving 7 bases between. CDR1 and CDR2 from the germline V gene are SGHRS and YFSETQ. The CDR3 contains 14 residues. The CDR3 DNA is TGCGCCAGCAGCTTTATCCCAAGCACAGATACGCAGTATTTT. Translation: CASSFIPSTDTQYF.

The rearrangement uses TRBV5-1 and TRBJ2-1; TRBD2 might be the D (5 bases). The germline V gene has CDR1 SGHRS and CDR2 YFSETQ. This CDR3 region has 15 residues. Trimming shortened V by 4 bases and J by 1 base, and 12 bases separated the two germline ends. The CDR3 DNA follows: TGCGCCAGCAGCCGATCATCGGGGTCCTACAATGAGCAGTTCTTC. This translates into CASSRSSGSYNEQFF.

This clonotype has just a few counts. This sequence joins TRBV7-3 and TRBJ2-1, with TRBD2 matching 15 bases. V was clipped by 5 bases and J by 7 bases; unmatched bases: 12. The CDR3 totals 18 residues. The germline V gene encodes CDR1 SGHTA and CDR2 FQGTGA. CDR3 in amino acids: CASSRTSGGADGLNEQFF. The CDR3 DNA sequence: TGTGCCAGCAGCAGGACTAGCGGGGGGGCCGACGGGCTGAATGAGCAGTTCTTC.

In this sample, this clonotype turned up a few times. The V and J genes are TRBV29-1 and TRBJ2-3; 8 bases map to TRBD2. The CDR3 sequence is 16 residues long. V lost 4 bases, J lost 2 bases, and 11 bases stayed unmatched. Germline CDR1 reads SQVTM; CDR2 reads ANQGSEA. The CDR3 coding sequence is TGCAGCGTTGTGGGGCGGGGGGACCTTGTCACAGATACGCAGTATTTT. This sequence encodes CSVVGRGDLVTDTQYF.

The J gene is TRBJ1-4, the V gene TRBV5-1; no clear D gene. CDR1 SGHRS and CDR2 YFSETQ come from the germline V gene. This CDR3 has 15 residues. Trimming cost V 4 bases and J 3 bases, with 13 bases left between them. The CDR3 reads CASSEMGLANEKLFF. CDR3 DNA: TGCGCCAGCAGCGAAATGGGCCTGGCTAATGAAAAACTGTTTTTT.

The chain's CDR3 is CASSQDRSAGVQETQYF. The DNA of the CDR3 is TGCGCCAGCAGCCAAGATCGATCGGCGGGGGTACAAGAGACCCAGTACTTC. This chain uses TRBV4-1 with TRBJ2-5; 7 bases line up with TRBD2. This CDR3 comprises 17 residues. Germline CDR1 reads MGHRA; CDR2 reads YSYEKL. J gave up 2 bases and V 0 bases, and 9 bases lay outside the gene matches.

This clonotype was recorded at least ten times. The chain employs TRBV7-2 and TRBJ2-3; 12 bases agree with TRBD2. This CDR3 has 16 amino acids. CDR1 and CDR2 (germline): SGHTA, FQGNSA. J was trimmed by 8 bases and V by 5 bases; bases with no gene match: 11. CDR3 DNA sequence: TGTGCCAGCAGCAATCACCCGACTAGCGGGGGAGGTACGCAGTATTTT. Protein: CASSNHPTSGGGTQYF.

Within the sample, this clonotype is medium-sized. This sequence joins TRBV7-2 and TRBJ1-1; D ambiguous. CDR1 is SGHTA, CDR2 FQGNSA, per germline. The CDR3 covers 15 residues. V was clipped by 4 bases and J by 4 bases, with 16 bases between them. The CDR3 reads CASSSDWEGTTEAFF. The CDR3 bases are TGTGCCAGCAGCTCGGATTGGGAGGGTACCACTGAAGCTTTCTTT.

Judged by abundance, this clonotype is medium-sized. V usage is TRBV6-2 or TRBV6-3 and J usage is TRBJ2-7; D ambiguous. The germline V gene encodes CDR1 MNHEY and CDR2 SVGEGT. CDR3 size: 12 residues. The V end was cut by 6 bases, the J end by 4 bases, with 10 bases between. DNA for the CDR3: TGTGCCAGCAGCAGAGCGAGTTACGAGCAGTACGTC. Protein: CASSRASYEQYV.

This clonotype appeared a few times. The chain carries TRBV18 and TRBJ2-7, with D possibly being TRBD1 or TRBD2 (5 bases each). This CDR3 has 15 residues. Per the germline V gene, CDR1 is KGHSH and CDR2 is LQKENI. V was clipped by 6 bases and J by 0 bases, with 15 bases between them. In nucleotides, the CDR3 is TGTGCCAGCTCCCGGGCCCCAGGGAGCTCCTACGAGCAGTACGTC. It encodes CASSRAPGSSYEQYV.

This clonotype turned up a few times. The chain links TRBV5-6 to TRBJ2-2; 7 bases are shared with TRBD1. V was clipped by 2 bases and J by 0 bases; unmatched bases: 10. Germline V gives CDR1 SGHDT, CDR2 YYEEEE. The CDR3 totals 18 residues. The CDR3 reads CASSLGVGTATNTGELFF. The DNA for the CDR3 is TGTGCCAGCAGCTTAGGTGTGGGGACAGCGACGAACACCGGGGAGCTGTTTTTT.

V gene TRBV18 combines with J gene TRBJ2-3; D call uncertain. The CDR3 length is 17 residues. The germline V and J ends were trimmed by 3 bases and 1 base, with 17 bases remaining between them. Germline loops: CDR1 KGHSH, CDR2 LQKENI. The CDR3 loop is CASSPLFGLPRTDTQYF. DNA of the CDR3: TGTGCCAGCTCACCCCTCTTTGGGCTACCACGCACAGATACGCAGTATTTT.

The J gene is TRBJ2-3, the V gene TRBV11-2; 11 nucleotides agree with TRBD2. The junction had 5 bases not matched to a gene; V was cut back by 5 bases and J by 7 bases. The germline V gene encodes CDR1 SGHAT and CDR2 FQNNGV. The CDR3 length is 14 residues. The CDR3 DNA reads TGTGCCAGCAGCGCTAGCGGGGGGTGGAATACGCAGTATTTT. This translates into CASSASGGWNTQYF.

The chain carries TRBV10-3 and TRBJ1-4; no clear D gene. V was shortened by 6 bases and J by 8 bases, with 13 bases between the two germline ends. This CDR3 comprises 13 residues. Germline V gene lookup returns CDR1 ENHRY and CDR2 SYGVKD. The CDR3 DNA reads as TGTGCCATCAGACGCGGGGTGGGAGAAAAACTGTTTTTT. It specifies CAIRRGVGEKLFF.

The rearrangement uses TRBV4-1 and TRBJ2-2; 8 bases line up with TRBD2. CDR1 MGHRA and CDR2 YSYEKL come from the germline V gene. Trimming took 2 bases from V and 2 from J; bases not matched to a gene: 4. The CDR3 length is 16 residues. The CDR3, as DNA: TGCGCCAGCAGCCAACTCGCGGGGGGTAACACCGGGGAGCTGTTTTTT. It codes for CASSQLAGGNTGELFF.

This clonotype was counted a few times. The chain couples TRBV7-2 to TRBJ1-1; the D is unclear. CDR3 length: 13 amino acids. V was clipped by 1 base and J by 11 bases, with 14 bases between them. Germline V lookup: CDR1 SGHTA, CDR2 FQGNSA. CDR3 sequence reads: CASSLGTERKAFF. CDR3 bases: TGTGCCAGCAGCTTAGGGACGGAACGAAAGGCTTTCTTT. Combining the CDR3 with reference TRBV7-2 and TRBJ1-1 gives the whole variable domain GAGVSQSPSNKVTEKGKDVELRCDPISGHTALYWYRQSLGQGLEFLIYFQGNSAPDKSGLPSDRFSAERTGGSVSTLTIQRTQQEDSAVYLCASSLGTERKAFFGQGTRLTVV.

This clonotype was picked up a small number of times. The chain is built from TRBV5-1 and TRBJ2-3; 11 bases align to TRBD2. Germline values: CDR1 SGHRS, CDR2 YFSETQ. V was pared by 3 bases and J by 2 bases, with 5 bases of the junction left unmatched. CDR3 length: 16 amino acids. The DNA for the CDR3 is TGCGCCAGCAGCTCTCCTAGCGGGGGGTACACAGATACGCAGTATTTT. Protein sequence: CASSSPSGGYTDTQYF.

In its sample, this clonotype was seen a few times. This sequence joins TRBV3-1 and TRBJ1-1, with a weak D call TRBD1 (5 bases). Germline-derived CDR1 and CDR2 are LGHDT and YNNKEL (reference sequence). The V end lost 4 bases, the J end lost 4 bases, and 13 bases lay between the germline ends. The CDR3 is 14 residues long. The DNA of the CDR3 is TGTGCCAGCAGCCGTGATGGGGGGGTCACTGAAGCTTTCTTT. It specifies CASSRDGGVTEAFF.

This clonotype was found a few times. The V call is TRBV11-2, the J call TRBJ1-1; weak D call: TRBD1 (5 bases). Per the germline V gene, CDR1 is SGHAT and CDR2 is FQNNGV. V was pared by 2 bases and J by 6 bases, with 10 bases between. The CDR3 loop spans 13 amino acids. The CDR3 nucleotides are TGTGCCAGCAGCTTATCAGGGAGGTCTGAAGCTTTCTTT. It is translated as CASSLSGRSEAFF.

CDR3 DNA: TGTGCCAGGCAGCGTAGGACAGGGGCTCCCTACGAGCAGTACTTC. Amino acid sequence: CARQRRTGAPYEQYF. V and J are TRBV21-1 and TRBJ2-7. TRBV21-1 is recorded as a pseudogene. The CDR3 contains 15 residues.